Described below is a single TCR beta chain sequence and its context. Its antigen remains unidentified. The length of the CDR3 is 14 residues. V lost 0 bases and J lost 3, with 9 bases in between. CDR1 and CDR2 from the germline V gene are MNHNY and SVGAGI (reference sequence). This entry is derived from a study of memory B cells and T cells in multiple sclerosis. TCRdb's copy holds only in-frame clones and misses some; the assay was immunoSEQ multiplex PCR. Of under 50,000 clones in the sample, roughly 87% were seen once. After stimulus-free culture, autoproliferating CFSE-dim and non-proliferating CFSE-high T cells were sequenced separately. 40 million to 50 million CFSE-labeled PBMCs were cultured around seven days unstimulated, then replicate wells were pooled.

The J gene is TRBJ2-7, the V gene TRBV6-6; D is possibly TRBD2 (7 bases). The sequence came from a human donor with multiple sclerosis. The source material was PBMCs from blood kept in culture. In DNA, the CDR3 is TGTGCCAGCAGTTACTCCGGGGGGCGCTACGAGCAGTACTTC. This codes for CASSYSGGRYEQYF.